The table lists the clone carrying this T cell receptor (beta chain) with a count of one. This sample stems from a study of blood T cell repertoires in COVID-19. Study-level background: Sites in the United States, Italy and Spain provided acute and convalescent COVID-19 samples. T cells, B-cell-depleted T cells, or PBMCs supplied cDNA or gDNA.

V lost 1 base to trimming and J lost 7 bases, with 16 bases between them. CDR3 length equals 15 residues. Germline V gene data show CDR1 as SGHTA and CDR2 as FQGNSA. Per the study methods: Nucleated cell number was recorded as an estimate derived from reference gene primer amplification. Profiled with immunoSEQ multiplex PCR; TCRdb holds only in-frame clones, not every one. That table gives V, J and clone size, and the DNA gave D and trimming. This sample carries around 46,000 clones, over 75% of them seen once, and the ten largest clones take about 8%. This TCR was sampled from a man between 45 and 60 years old with acute or convalescent COVID-19. The chain combines TRBV7-2 with TRBJ1-2, with unresolved D. What was sequenced was peripheral blood. CDR3 DNA: TGTGCCAGCAGCTTAGATACAGCCCGGATGCGTGGCTACACCTTC. This gives the protein CASSLDTARMRGYTF.